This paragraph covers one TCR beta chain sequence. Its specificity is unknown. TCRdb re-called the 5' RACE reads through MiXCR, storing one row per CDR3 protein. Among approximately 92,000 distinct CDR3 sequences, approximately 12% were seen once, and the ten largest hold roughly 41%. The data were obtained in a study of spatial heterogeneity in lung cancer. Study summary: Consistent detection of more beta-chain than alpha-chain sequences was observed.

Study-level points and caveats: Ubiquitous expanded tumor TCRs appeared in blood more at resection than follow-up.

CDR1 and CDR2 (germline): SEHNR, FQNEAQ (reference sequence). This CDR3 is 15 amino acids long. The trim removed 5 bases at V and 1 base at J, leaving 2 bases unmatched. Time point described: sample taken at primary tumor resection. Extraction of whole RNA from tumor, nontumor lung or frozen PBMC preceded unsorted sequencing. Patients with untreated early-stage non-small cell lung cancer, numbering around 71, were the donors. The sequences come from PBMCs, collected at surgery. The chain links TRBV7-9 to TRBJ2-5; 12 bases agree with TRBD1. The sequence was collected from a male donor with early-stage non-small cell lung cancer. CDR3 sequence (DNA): TGTGCCAGCAGCGGGGGACAGGGGGCCCAAGAGACCCAGTACTTC. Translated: CASSGGQGAQETQYF.